These 5 T cell receptor beta chains were all obtained from the same sample, sequenced in a study of blood T cell repertoires in COVID-19. Produced via immunoSEQ multiplex PCR; TCRdb's table is partial and in-frame only. The sample has some 240,000 clones, around 90% seen once. Sequenced material: peripheral blood. Receptors originate from a man aged 55 to 70 who had recovered from COVID-19.

The J gene is TRBJ2-7, the V gene TRBV7-2; 7 nucleotides match TRBD2. This CDR3 region has 14 residues. Germline CDR1 and CDR2: SGHTA and FQGNSA. V gave up 3 bases and J gave up 3 bases; unmatched junction bases: 5. The CDR3 region is CASSFLAEIYEQYF. CDR3 nucleotides: TGTGCCAGCAGCTTTCTAGCGGAAATCTACGAGCAGTACTTC. Using reference TRBV7-2 and TRBJ2-7 for the parts outside the CDR3, the full variable domain is GAGVSQSPSNKVTEKGKDVELRCDPISGHTALYWYRQSLGQGLEFLIYFQGNSAPDKSGLPSDRFSAERTGGSVSTLTIQRTQQEDSAVYLCASSFLAEIYEQYFGPGTRLTVT.

V gene TRBV2 combines with J gene TRBJ1-2; D is undetermined. Germline V gene lookup returns CDR1 SNHLY and CDR2 FYNNEI. Trimming took off 1 base at V and 2 bases at J, with 11 bases between the two ends. The CDR3 spans 15 residues. The CDR3 nucleotides are TGTGCCAGCAGTGAAGGAAGTACAGCAAACTATGGCTACACCTTC. It specifies CASSEGSTANYGYTF.

The chain links TRBV7-2 to TRBJ2-2; unclear D gene. V was clipped by 1 base and J by 4 bases, with 13 bases between them. CDR3 length equals 16 residues. Per germline, CDR1 SGHTA and CDR2 FQGNSA. The CDR3 coding sequence is TGTGCCAGCAGCTTAGGAGGAATGGGTTCCACCGGGGAGCTGTTTTTT. Encoded protein: CASSLGGMGSTGELFF.

V gene TRBV27 combines with J gene TRBJ1-1; D gene ambiguous. With 2 bases removed from V and 2 bases from J, the gap between germline ends came to 9 bases. Per the germline V gene, CDR1 is MNHEY and CDR2 is SMNVEV (reference sequence). The CDR3 extends over 14 amino acids. The CDR3 sequence is CASSLRERNTEAFF. CDR3 in DNA: TGTGCCAGCAGTTTAAGAGAGAGAAACACTGAAGCTTTCTTT.

The rearrangement uses TRBV6-5 and TRBJ1-1; D perhaps matches TRBD1 (5 bases). With 8 bases removed from V and 5 bases from J, the gap between germline ends came to 15 bases. The CDR3 consists of 13 residues. Per germline, CDR1 MNHEY and CDR2 SVGAGI. CDR3: CASAGTGRTEAFF. The CDR3 DNA sequence: TGTGCCAGCGCGGGGACCGGCAGGACTGAAGCTTTCTTT.